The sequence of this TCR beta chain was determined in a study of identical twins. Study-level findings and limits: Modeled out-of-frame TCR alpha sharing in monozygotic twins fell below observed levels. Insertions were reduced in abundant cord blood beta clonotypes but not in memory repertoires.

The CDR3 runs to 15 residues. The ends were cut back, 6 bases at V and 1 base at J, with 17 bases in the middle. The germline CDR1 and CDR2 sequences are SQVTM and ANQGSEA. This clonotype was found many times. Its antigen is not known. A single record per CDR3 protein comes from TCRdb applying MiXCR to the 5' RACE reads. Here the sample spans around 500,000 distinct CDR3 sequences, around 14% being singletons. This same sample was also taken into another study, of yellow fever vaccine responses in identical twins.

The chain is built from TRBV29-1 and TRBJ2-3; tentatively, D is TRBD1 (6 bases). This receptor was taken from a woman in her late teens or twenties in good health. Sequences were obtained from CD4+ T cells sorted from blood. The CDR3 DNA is TGCAGCGTCCTCCCCCGGGACACCGGCACAGATACGCAGTATTTT. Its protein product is CSVLPRDTGTDTQYF.